A single sample is the source of the 6 T cell receptor beta chains below, sequenced in a study of T cell responses to AZD1222 COVID-19 vaccine. Assay used: immunoSEQ multiplex PCR; TCRdb lists only in-frame clones, some missing. The sample comprises under 140,000 clones, roughly 92% of which are singletons, and 2.5% rests with the top ten. The specimen comprised peripheral blood, sampled 28 days after the second AZD1222 dose. These receptors were obtained from an adult who received the AZD1222 COVID-19 vaccine.

This sequence joins TRBV6-2 or TRBV6-3 and TRBJ1-6, with D uncertain. There are 18 residues in the CDR3. Looked up from germline, CDR1 is MNHEY and CDR2 is SVGEGT. The V gene lost 0 bases and the J gene lost 9 bases, with 21 bases spanning the gap. The CDR3 DNA sequence: TGTGCCAGCAGTTACTCAGTCCGCGCGGTTGAAATCGGTTCACCCCTCCACTTT. Translating it yields CASSYSVRAVEIGSPLHF.

The chain has TRBV5-1 and TRBJ2-5; 9 positions agree with TRBD2. This CDR3 has 15 amino acids. Germline-derived CDR1 and CDR2 are SGHRS and YFSETQ. V shed 3 bases, J shed 4 bases, and the junction held 7 bases outside the gene matches. The CDR3 bases are TGCGCCAGCAGCTCGGGCGGGGGGGCAGGAGAGACCCAGTACTTC. Its translation: CASSSGGGAGETQYF.

This clone was detected a few times. The chain uses TRBV2 and TRBJ1-5; D may be TRBD1 (5 bases). CDR3 length: 15 amino acids. Germline V lookup: CDR1 SNHLY, CDR2 FYNNEI. The V and J ends lost 4 bases and 6 bases respectively, with 16 bases between them. CDR3 residues: CASSGGSASGQPQHF. In DNA form, the CDR3 reads TGTGCCAGCAGTGGGGGGTCGGCCTCGGGTCAGCCCCAGCATTTT.

The DNA for the CDR3 is TGTGCCAGCAGCGTCGGACAGGGGGCGGCCTACGAGCAGTACTTC. Translated, it gives CASSVGQGAAYEQYF. V and J are TRBV3-1 (or the pseudogene TRBV3-2) and TRBJ2-7; TRBD1 matches 11 bases. The CDR3 has 15 amino acids. Germline V gene data show CDR1 as LGHDT and CDR2 as YNNKEL (reference sequence). J was trimmed by 2 bases and V by 5 bases; bases with no gene match: 5.

J is TRBJ1-1 and V is TRBV27; TRBD1 is a possible D gene (5 bases). CDR3 length equals 13 residues. The V end was cut by 5 bases, the J end by 10 bases, with 17 bases between. The germline gives CDR1 MNHEY, CDR2 SMNVEV (reference sequence). CDR3 region: CASSLGGDFVAFF. In DNA, the CDR3 is TGTGCCAGCAGTCTGGGAGGGGATTTCGTAGCTTTCTTT.

This clone was seen only once. The rearrangement links TRBV7-2 to TRBJ1-2; 7 positions agree with TRBD1. Germline lookup yields CDR1 SGHTA and CDR2 FQGNSA. The CDR3 runs to 12 residues. V was clipped by 10 bases and J by 4 bases; unmatched bases: 6. The CDR3 region has the DNA TGTGCCACCACACAGGGGTCCTATGGCTACACCTTC. It is translated as CATTQGSYGYTF.